These 2 T cell receptor beta chains originate from one sample sequenced in a study of T cell responses to AZD1222 COVID-19 vaccine. The table came from immunoSEQ multiplex PCR; TCRdb's copy has only in-frame clones and leaves some out. The sample has 120,000 or so clones, approximately 86% seen once; the top ten hold roughly 1.5%. Here the sequenced sample was peripheral blood, taken on day 0 of AZD1222 vaccination. The receptors derive from an adult in good health.

The rearrangement joins TRBV2 to TRBJ2-7; TRBD2 aligns across 11 bases. Losses at the gene ends were 10 bases for V and 7 bases for J; bases not matched to a gene: 15. The germline CDR1 and CDR2 sequences are SNHLY and FYNNEI. The CDR3 runs 15 residues. The CDR3 DNA follows: TGTGCCACTAAAGAGGTAGCGGGGGGGCTCGGAGAGCAGTACTTC. Its protein product is CATKEVAGGLGEQYF.

The DNA for the CDR3 is TGTGCCAGCAGTGAAAGGTGGCCCAGCTACGAGCAGTACTTC. Protein product: CASSERWPSYEQYF. This chain links TRBV6-1 with TRBJ2-7; D is unresolved. V lost 2 bases and J lost 3, with 11 bases in between. The CDR3 extends over 14 amino acids. CDR1 and CDR2 (germline): MNHNS, SASEGT.